This T cell receptor (beta chain) was observed in a study of blood T cell repertoires in COVID-19. Germline V CDR1 and CDR2: MDHEN, SYDVKM. V lost 7 bases and J lost 4, with 17 bases in between. The CDR3 covers 15 residues. Assay used: immunoSEQ multiplex PCR; TCRdb lists only in-frame clones, some missing. The repertoire consists of about 140,000 clones, with more than 80% occurring once and the leading ten covering 3%. The chain couples TRBV28 to TRBJ1-3; D is perhaps TRBD1 (6 bases). The receptor comes from a woman aged 55-70 years with active COVID-19. Sequenced input: peripheral blood. CDR3 residues: CASKLVGARGNTIYF. DNA of the CDR3: TGTGCCAGCAAATTGGTGGGGGCGCGGGGAAACACCATATATTTT.